This T cell receptor (beta chain) was documented in a study of tumor-infiltrating lymphocytes in primary liver carcinoma. cDNA specific to TCR beta was made from 450 to 650 ng of total RNA, with a constant-region primer employed for priming. Slightly modified ARM-PCR, run as three nested multiplex PCR rounds, produced the TCR beta libraries. Primers for the first two PCR rounds were TRBV1-TRBV30 forward primers and a C-beta reverse primer (roughly 10 cycles per round). TCRdb reprocessed the multiplex PCR reads with MiXCR, giving one entry per CDR3 protein. Among around 100,000 distinct CDR3 sequences, around 71% were seen once, and the ten largest hold 9.5% to 15%. This CDR3 has 13 residues. Germline CDR1 SGHRS, CDR2 YFSETQ. The ends were cut back, 0 bases at V and 4 bases at J, with 7 bases in the middle. RNA and DNA were co-extracted from roughly 20-30 mg of unsorted bulk tissue.

The receptor comes from a woman aged 55-70 years with primary liver carcinoma and hepatitis B virus infection. Sequencing was done on a sample of liver tumor tissue from sampling region 2. Regarding subset: tumor region T2, inferior pole. The gene calls are TRBV5-1 and TRBJ1-1, with a weak D call TRBD1 (5 bases). The CDR3 region is CASSLARATEAFF. The CDR3 nucleotides read TGCGCCAGCAGCTTGGCCAGGGCCACTGAAGCTTTCTTT.